The clone carrying this T cell receptor beta chain appeared a few times. No antigen is known for it. This sample was taken from a study of T-cell memory formation after mild COVID-19. Study context: TCR clusters showed largely donor specificity. Study-wide results and caveats: Among clones contracting day 15 to 85, CD4/CD8 was balanced, whereas later expanders leaned CD4+.

Looked up from germline, CDR1 is DFQATT and CDR2 is SNEGSKA (reference sequence). The CDR3 runs 16 residues. Between the trimmed V and J ends, which lost 5 bases and 0 bases, there was a span of 16 bases. A single record per CDR3 protein comes from TCRdb applying MiXCR to the 5' RACE reads. Altogether 170,000 or so distinct CDR3 sequences are present, about a fifth being singletons, with the ten largest covering roughly 23%. The sequencing input was PBMCs or a T cell subset sorted from them (not recorded which). The TCR sequence derives from an adult woman who had mild COVID-19 (a few samples of this study predate the infection). Cell type and time point are not known. The chain is built from TRBV20-1 and TRBJ1-4, with unresolved D. The CDR3 spells CSAADPTEPTNEKLFF. CDR3 bases: TGCAGTGCTGCCGACCCGACGGAGCCAACTAATGAAAAACTGTTTTTT.